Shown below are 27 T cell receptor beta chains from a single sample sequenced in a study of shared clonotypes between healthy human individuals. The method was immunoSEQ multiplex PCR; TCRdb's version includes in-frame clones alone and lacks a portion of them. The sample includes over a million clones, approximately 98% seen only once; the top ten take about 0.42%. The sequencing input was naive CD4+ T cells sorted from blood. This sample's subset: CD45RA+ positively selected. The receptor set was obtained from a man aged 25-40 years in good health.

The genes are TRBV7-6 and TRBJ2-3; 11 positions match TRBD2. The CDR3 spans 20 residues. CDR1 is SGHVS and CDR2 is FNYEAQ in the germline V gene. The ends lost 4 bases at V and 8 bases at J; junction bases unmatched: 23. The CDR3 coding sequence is TGTGCCAGCAGCTCAGCCTCAGGACTAGCGGGCTCAACTATGCGAGGTACGCAGTATTTT. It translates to CASSSASGLAGSTMRGTQYF.

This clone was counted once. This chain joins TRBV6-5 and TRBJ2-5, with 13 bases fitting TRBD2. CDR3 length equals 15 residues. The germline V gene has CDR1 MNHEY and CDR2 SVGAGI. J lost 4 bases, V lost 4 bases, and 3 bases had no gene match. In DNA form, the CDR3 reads TGTGCCAGCAGTTCCCGACTAGCGGGAGGAGAGACCCAGTACTTC. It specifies CASSSRLAGGETQYF.

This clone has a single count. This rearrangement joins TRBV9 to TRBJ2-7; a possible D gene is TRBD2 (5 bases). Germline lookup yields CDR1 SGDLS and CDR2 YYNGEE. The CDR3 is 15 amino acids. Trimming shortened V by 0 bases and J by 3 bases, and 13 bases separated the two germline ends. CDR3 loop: CASSVGQTINYEQYF. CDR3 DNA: TGTGCCAGCAGCGTAGGTCAGACTATAAACTACGAGCAGTACTTC.

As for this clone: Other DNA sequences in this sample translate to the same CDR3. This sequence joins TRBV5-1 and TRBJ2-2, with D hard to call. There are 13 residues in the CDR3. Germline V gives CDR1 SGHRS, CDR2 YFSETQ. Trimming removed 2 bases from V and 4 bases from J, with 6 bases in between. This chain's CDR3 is CASSLGPTGELFF. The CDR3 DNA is TGCGCCAGCAGCTTAGGGCCCACCGGGGAGCTGTTTTTT.

The CDR3 reads CASSPGFRYTEAFF. CDR3 bases: TGTGCCAGCAGCCCAGGGTTTCGGTACACTGAAGCTTTCTTT. The chain has TRBV6-5 and TRBJ1-1, with D perhaps TRBD1 (5 bases). CDR1 is MNHEY, CDR2 SVGAGI, per germline. V dropped 6 bases and J dropped 3 bases, with 14 bases sitting between them. The CDR3 consists of 14 residues.

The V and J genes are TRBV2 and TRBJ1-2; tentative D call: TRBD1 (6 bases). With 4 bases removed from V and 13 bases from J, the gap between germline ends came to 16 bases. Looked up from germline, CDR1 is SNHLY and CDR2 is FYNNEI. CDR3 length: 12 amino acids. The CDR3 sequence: CASSGFAGALTF. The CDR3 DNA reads TGTGCCAGCAGTGGCTTTGCAGGGGCTCTCACCTTC.

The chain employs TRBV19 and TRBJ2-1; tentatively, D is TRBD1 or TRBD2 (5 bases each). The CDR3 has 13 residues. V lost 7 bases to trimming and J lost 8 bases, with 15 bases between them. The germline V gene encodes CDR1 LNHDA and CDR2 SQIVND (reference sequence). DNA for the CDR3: TGTGCCAGTAAGCAGGGAGTTTTCGATGAGCAGTTCTTC. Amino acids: CASKQGVFDEQFF.

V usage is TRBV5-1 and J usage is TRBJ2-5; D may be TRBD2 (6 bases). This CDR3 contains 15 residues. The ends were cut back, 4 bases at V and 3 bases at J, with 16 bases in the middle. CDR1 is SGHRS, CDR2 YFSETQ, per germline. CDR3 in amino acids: CASSPIPGLKETQYF. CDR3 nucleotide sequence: TGCGCCAGCAGCCCCATCCCGGGACTCAAAGAGACCCAGTACTTC.

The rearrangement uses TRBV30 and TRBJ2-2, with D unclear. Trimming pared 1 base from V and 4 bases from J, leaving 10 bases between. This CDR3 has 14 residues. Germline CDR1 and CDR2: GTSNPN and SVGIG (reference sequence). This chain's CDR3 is CAWSALIGTGELFF. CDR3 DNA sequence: TGTGCCTGGAGTGCTTTAATAGGCACCGGGGAGCTGTTTTTT.

CDR3 in DNA: TGTGCCAGTAGTATATGGGGGACGAACACCGGGGAGCTGTTTTTT. Residues: CASSIWGTNTGELFF. V usage is TRBV19 and J usage is TRBJ2-2, with D perhaps matching TRBD1 or TRBD2 (5 bases each). The V gene lost 2 bases and the J gene lost 0 bases, with 7 bases spanning the gap. The CDR3 sequence is 15 residues long. Germline CDR1 LNHDA, CDR2 SQIVND (reference sequence).

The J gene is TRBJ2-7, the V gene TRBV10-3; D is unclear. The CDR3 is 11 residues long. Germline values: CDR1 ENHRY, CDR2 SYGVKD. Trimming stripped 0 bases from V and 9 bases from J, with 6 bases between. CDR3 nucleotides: TGTGCCATCAGTGAGTCGGTAGGGCAGTACTTC. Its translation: CAISESVGQYF.

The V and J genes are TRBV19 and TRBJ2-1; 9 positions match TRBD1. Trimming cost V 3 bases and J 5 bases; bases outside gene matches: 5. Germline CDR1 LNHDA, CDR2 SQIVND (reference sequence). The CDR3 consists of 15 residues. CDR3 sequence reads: CASSIRDRGNNEQFF. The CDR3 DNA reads TGTGCCAGTAGTATCAGAGACAGGGGGAACAATGAGCAGTTCTTC.

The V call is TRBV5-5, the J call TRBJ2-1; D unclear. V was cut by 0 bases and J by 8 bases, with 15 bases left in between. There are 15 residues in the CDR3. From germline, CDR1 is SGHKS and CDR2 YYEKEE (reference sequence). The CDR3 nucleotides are TGTGCCAGCAGCTTGGGACCGCCGCCACCCCATGAGCAGTTCTTC. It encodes CASSLGPPPPHEQFF.

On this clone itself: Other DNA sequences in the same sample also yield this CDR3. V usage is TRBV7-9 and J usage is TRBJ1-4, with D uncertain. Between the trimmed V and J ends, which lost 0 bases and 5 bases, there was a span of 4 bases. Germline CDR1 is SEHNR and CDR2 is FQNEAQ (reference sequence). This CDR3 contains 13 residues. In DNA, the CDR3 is TGTGCCAGCAGCTTAGCTGGAAATGAAAAACTGTTTTTT. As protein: CASSLAGNEKLFF.

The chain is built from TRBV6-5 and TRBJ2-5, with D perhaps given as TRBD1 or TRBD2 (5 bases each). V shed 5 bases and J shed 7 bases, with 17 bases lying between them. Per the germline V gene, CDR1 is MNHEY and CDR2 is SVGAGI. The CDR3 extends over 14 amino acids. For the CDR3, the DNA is TGTGCCAGCAGTCGGGACGGAATTGGTGGGACCCAGTACTTC. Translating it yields CASSRDGIGGTQYF.

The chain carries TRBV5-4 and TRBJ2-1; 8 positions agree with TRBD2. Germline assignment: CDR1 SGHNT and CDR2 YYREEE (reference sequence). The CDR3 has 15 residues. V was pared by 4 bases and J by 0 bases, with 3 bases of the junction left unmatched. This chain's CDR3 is CASSIAGSSYNEQFF. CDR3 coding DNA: TGTGCCAGCAGCATAGCGGGGAGCTCCTACAATGAGCAGTTCTTC.

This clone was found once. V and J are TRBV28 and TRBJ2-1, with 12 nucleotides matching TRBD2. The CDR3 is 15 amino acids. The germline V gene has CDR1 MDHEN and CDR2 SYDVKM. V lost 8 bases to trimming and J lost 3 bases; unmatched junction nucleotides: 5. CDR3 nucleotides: TGTGCCAGCGAACCGACTAGCGGGAGCTACAATGAGCAGTTCTTC. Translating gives CASEPTSGSYNEQFF.

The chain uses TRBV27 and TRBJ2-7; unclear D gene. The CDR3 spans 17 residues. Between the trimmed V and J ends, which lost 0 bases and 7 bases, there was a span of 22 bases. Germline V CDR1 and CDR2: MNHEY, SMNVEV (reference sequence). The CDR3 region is CASSLSVPSLGAREQYF. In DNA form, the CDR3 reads TGTGCCAGCAGTTTATCGGTCCCGTCGTTAGGCGCGCGAGAGCAGTACTTC.

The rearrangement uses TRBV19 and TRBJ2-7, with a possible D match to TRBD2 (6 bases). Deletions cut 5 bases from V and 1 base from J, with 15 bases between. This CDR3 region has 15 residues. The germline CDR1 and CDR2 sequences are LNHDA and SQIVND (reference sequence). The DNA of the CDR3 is TGTGCCAGTAGTCCCGTTGGTGGGGGGTCCTACGAGCAGTACTTC. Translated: CASSPVGGGSYEQYF.

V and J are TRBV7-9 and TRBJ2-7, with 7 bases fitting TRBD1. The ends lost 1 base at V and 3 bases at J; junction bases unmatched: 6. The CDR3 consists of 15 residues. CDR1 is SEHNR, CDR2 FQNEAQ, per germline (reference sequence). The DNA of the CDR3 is TGTGCCAGCAGCTTAGGGACAGGTGGAATCTACGAGCAGTACTTC. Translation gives CASSLGTGGIYEQYF.

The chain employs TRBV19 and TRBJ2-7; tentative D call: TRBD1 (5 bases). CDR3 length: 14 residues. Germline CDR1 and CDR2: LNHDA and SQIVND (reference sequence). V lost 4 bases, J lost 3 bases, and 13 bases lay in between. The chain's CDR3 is CASSRGQGIYEQYF. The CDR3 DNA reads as TGTGCCAGTAGTAGAGGCCAGGGAATCTACGAGCAGTACTTC.

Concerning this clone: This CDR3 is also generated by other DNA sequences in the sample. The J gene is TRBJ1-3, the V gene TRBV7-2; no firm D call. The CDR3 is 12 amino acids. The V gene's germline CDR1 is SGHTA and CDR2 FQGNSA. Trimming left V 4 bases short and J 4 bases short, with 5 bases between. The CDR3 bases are TGTGCCAGCAGCTCTCTGGGAAACACCATATATTTT. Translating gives CASSSLGNTIYF.

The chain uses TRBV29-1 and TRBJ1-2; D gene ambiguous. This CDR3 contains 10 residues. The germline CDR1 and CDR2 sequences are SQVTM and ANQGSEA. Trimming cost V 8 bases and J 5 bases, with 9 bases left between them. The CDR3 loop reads CSILFYGYTF. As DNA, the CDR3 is TGCAGCATCCTGTTTTATGGCTACACCTTC.

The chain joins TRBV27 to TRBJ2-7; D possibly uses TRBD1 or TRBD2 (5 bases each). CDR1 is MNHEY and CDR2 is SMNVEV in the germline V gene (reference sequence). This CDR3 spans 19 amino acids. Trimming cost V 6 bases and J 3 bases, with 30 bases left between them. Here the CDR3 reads CASSRGKAGRGGSYYEQYF. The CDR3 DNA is TGTGCCAGCAGCCGAGGGAAAGCAGGGAGAGGTGGGTCCTACTACGAGCAGTACTTC.

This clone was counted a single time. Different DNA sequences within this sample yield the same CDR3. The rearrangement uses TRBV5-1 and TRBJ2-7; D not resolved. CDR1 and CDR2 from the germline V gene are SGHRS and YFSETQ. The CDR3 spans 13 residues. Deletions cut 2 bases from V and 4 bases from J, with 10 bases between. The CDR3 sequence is CASSFGAGYEQYF. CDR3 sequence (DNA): TGCGCCAGCAGCTTTGGAGCCGGATACGAGCAGTACTTC.

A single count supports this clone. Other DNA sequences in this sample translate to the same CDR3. CDR3 loop: CASSSPYYEQYF. CDR3 coding DNA: TGTGCCAGCAGTTCGCCTTACTACGAGCAGTACTTC. The V gene is TRBV27, the J gene TRBJ2-7; no clear D. Deletions cut 4 bases from V and 3 bases from J, with 7 bases between. This CDR3 region has 12 residues. Germline V gives CDR1 MNHEY, CDR2 SMNVEV (reference sequence).

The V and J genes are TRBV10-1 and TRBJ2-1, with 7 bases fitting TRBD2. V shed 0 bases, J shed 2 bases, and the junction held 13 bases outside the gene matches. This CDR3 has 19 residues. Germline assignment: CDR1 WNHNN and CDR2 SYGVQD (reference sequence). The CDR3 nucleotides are TGCGCCAGCAGTGAGTCACGAAGACTTAGTACTAGCGCCTACAATGAGCAGTTCTTC. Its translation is CASSESRRLSTSAYNEQFF.